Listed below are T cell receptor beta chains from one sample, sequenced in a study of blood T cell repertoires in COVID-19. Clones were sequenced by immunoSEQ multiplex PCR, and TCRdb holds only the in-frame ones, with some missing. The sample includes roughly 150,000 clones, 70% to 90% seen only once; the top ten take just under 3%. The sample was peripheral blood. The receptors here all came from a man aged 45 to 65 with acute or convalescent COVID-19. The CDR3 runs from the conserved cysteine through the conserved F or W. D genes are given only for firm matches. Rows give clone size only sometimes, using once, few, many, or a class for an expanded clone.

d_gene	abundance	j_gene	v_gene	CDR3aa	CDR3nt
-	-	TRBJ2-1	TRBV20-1	CSAKQYNEQFF	TGCAGTGCTAAACAATACAATGAGCAGTTCTTC
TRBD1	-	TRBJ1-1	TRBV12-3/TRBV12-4	CASSGTGGTEAFF	TGTGCCAGCAGCGGGACAGGGGGTACTGAAGCTTTCTTT
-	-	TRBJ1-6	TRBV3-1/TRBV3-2	CASRLLSAADSPLHF	TGTGCCAGCAGACTTTTGTCCGCGGCTGATTCACCCCTCCACTTT
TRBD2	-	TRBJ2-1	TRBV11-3	CASSSGAGRLDEQFF	TGTGCCAGCAGCTCCGGAGCGGGGCGCTTAGATGAGCAGTTCTTC
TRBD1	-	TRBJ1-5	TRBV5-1	CASRVDRAPHQPQHF	TGCGCCAGCAGGGTGGACAGGGCACCACATCAGCCCCAGCATTTT
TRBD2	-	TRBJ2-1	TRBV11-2	CASSLHGGELAGVMLF	TGTGCCAGCAGCTTACACGGCGGTGAACTAGCGGGAGTCATGCTCTTC
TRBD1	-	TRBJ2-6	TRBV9	CASSPRQGSGANVLTF	TGTGCCAGCAGCCCCCGACAGGGCTCTGGGGCCAACGTCCTGACTTTC
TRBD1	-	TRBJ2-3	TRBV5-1	CASSLAGQAGDTQYF	TGCGCCAGCAGCTTGGCCGGACAGGCAGGAGATACGCAGTATTTT
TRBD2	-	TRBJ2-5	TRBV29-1	CSVRKTSGEETQYF	TGCAGCGTTCGAAAGACTAGCGGTGAAGAGACCCAGTACTTC
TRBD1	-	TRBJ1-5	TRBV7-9	CASSRTGLGQPQHF	TGTGCCAGCAGCCGGACAGGTCTCGGTCAGCCCCAGCATTTT
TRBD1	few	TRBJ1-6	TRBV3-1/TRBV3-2	CASSQDLATGAWVNSPLHF	TGTGCCAGCAGCCAAGATCTGGCGACAGGGGCATGGGTTAATTCACCCCTCCACTTT
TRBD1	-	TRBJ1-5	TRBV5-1	CASSWTGVGQPQHF	TGCGCCAGCAGCTGGACAGGGGTCGGGCAGCCCCAGCATTTT
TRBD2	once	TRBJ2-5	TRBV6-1	CASSEFTSGARETQYF	TGTGCCAGCAGTGAATTCACTAGCGGGGCTCGGGAGACCCAGTACTTC
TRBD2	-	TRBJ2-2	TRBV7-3	CASSSTSGNTGELFF	TGTGCCAGCAGCTCGACTAGCGGGAACACCGGGGAGCTGTTTTTT
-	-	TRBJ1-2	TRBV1	CTSSQPERRRFNYGYTF	TGCACCAGCAGCCAACCAGAGCGGCGCCGATTTAACTATGGCTACACCTTC
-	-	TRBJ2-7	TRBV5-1	CASSLGVLYEQYF	TGCGCCAGCAGCTTGGGAGTTCTCTACGAGCAGTACTTC
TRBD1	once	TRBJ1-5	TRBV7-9	CASSQDRDQPQHF	TGTGCCAGCAGCCAGGACAGGGATCAGCCCCAGCATTTT
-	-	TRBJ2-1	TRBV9	CASSVGRLANEQFF	TGTGCCAGCAGCGTAGGTCGTCTAGCGAATGAGCAGTTCTTC
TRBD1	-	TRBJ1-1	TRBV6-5	CASSYSQGWNTEAFF	TGTGCCAGCAGTTATTCACAGGGGTGGAACACTGAAGCTTTCTTT
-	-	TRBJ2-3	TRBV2	CASSERHADTQYF	TGTGCCAGCAGTGAGAGACATGCAGATACGCAGTATTTT
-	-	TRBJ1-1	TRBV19	CASSISPSFRATEAFF	TGTGCCAGTAGTATCTCACCCAGTTTCAGAGCGACTGAAGCTTTCTTT
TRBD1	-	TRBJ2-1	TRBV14	CASSLPGQGDNNEQFF	TGTGCCAGCAGTCTTCCGGGACAGGGAGATAACAATGAGCAGTTCTTC
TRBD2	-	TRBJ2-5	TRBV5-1	CASSHSGWTSGTMQETQYF	TGCGCCAGCAGCCACAGCGGCTGGACTAGCGGGACGATGCAAGAGACCCAGTACTTC
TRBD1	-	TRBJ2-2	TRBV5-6	CASSSVGMTGAYTGELFF	TGTGCCAGCAGCTCGGTAGGGATGACAGGGGCTTACACCGGGGAGCTGTTTTTT
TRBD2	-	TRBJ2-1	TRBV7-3	CASSLDSGSVGQFF	TGTGCCAGCAGCTTAGATAGCGGGAGTGTAGGGCAGTTCTTC
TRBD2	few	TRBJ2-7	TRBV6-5	CASRAGTSAHHEQYF	TGTGCCAGCAGGGCAGGGACTAGCGCGCACCACGAGCAGTACTTC
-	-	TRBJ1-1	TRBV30	CAWSLGLMNTEAFF	TGTGCCTGGAGTCTAGGCTTGATGAACACTGAAGCTTTCTTT
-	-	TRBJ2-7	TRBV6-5	CASSRSVPSYEQYF	TGTGCCAGCAGTCGTAGCGTACCTTCCTACGAGCAGTACTTC
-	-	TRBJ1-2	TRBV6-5	CASSYSNRDYGYTF	TGTGCCAGCAGTTACTCAAACAGGGACTATGGCTACACCTTC
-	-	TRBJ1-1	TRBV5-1	CASSFAGSANTEAFF	TGCGCCAGCAGCTTTGCCGGGTCAGCCAACACTGAAGCTTTCTTT
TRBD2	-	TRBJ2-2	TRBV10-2	CASSGSGGAYTGELFF	TGCGCCAGCAGCGGGAGCGGGGGGGCCTACACCGGGGAGCTGTTTTTT
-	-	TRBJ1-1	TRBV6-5	CASQLLNTEAFF	TGTGCCTCACAGCTCCTGAACACTGAAGCTTTCTTT
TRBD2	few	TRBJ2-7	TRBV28	CASSLAGGPYEQYF	TGTGCCAGCAGCCTAGCGGGAGGTCCCTACGAGCAGTACTTC
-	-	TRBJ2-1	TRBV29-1	CSVDRGALNEQFF	TGCAGCGTTGATCGGGGGGCCCTCAATGAGCAGTTCTTC
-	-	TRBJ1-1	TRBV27	CASSPRQNTEAFF	TGTGCCAGCAGCCCCAGGCAGAACACTGAAGCTTTCTTT
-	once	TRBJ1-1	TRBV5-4	CASSSDRYEGSTEAFF	TGTGCCAGCAGCTCGGACAGATACGAGGGGTCCACTGAAGCTTTCTTT
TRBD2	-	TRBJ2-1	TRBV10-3	CASSTSGGVNNEQFF	TGTGCCAGCTCGACTAGCGGGGGGGTTAACAATGAGCAGTTCTTC
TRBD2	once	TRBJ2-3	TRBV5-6	CASSLWRESTDTQYF	TGTGCCAGCAGCTTATGGCGGGAGAGCACAGATACGCAGTATTTT
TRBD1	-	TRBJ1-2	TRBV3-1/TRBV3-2	CASSPRQGPNYGYTF	TGTGCCAGCAGCCCTCGACAGGGTCCTAACTATGGCTACACCTTC
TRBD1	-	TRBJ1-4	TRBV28	CASRRQGREKLFF	TGTGCCAGCAGAAGACAGGGCAGAGAAAAACTGTTTTTT
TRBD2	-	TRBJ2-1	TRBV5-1	CASSLSTSVGGEQFF	TGCGCCAGCAGCTTGTCGACTAGCGTTGGCGGTGAGCAGTTCTTC
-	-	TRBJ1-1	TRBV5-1	CASSLVGQLNTEAFF	TGCGCCAGCAGCTTGGTCGGACAACTGAACACTGAAGCTTTCTTT
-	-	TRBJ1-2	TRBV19	CASSQQGFYGYTF	TGTGCCAGTAGTCAGCAGGGGTTTTATGGCTACACCTTC
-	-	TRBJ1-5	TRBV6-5	CASSYSLQGRNQPQHF	TGTGCCAGCAGTTACTCACTACAAGGTCGTAATCAGCCCCAGCATTTT
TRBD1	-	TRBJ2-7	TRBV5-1	CASSRTGPEQYF	TGCGCCAGCAGCAGGACAGGGCCCGAGCAGTACTTC
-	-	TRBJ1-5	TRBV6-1	CASSESGQPQHF	TGTGCCAGCAGTGAAAGCGGTCAGCCCCAGCATTTT
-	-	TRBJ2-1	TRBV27	CASSLSGADEQFF	TGTGCCAGCAGTTTATCAGGGGCGGATGAGCAGTTCTTC
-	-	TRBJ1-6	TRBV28	CASGARSPLHF	TGTGCCAGCGGGGCGAGGTCACCCCTCCACTTT
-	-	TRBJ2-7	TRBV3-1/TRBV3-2	CASSQDRGRDEQYF	TGTGCCAGCAGCCAAGATCGCGGGCGGGACGAGCAGTACTTC
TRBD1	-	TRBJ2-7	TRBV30	CAWGQGGYEQYF	TGTGCCTGGGGACAGGGGGGATACGAGCAGTACTTC
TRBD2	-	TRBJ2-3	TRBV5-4	CASSLAGGRSYTQYF	TGTGCCAGCAGCTTAGCGGGAGGCAGGTCATATACGCAGTATTTT
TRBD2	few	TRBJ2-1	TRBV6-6	CASRVSGTSSYNEQFF	TGTGCCAGCAGAGTTAGCGGGACGAGCTCCTACAATGAGCAGTTCTTC
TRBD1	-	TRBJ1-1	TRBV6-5	CASSSQGRNTEAFF	TGTGCCAGCAGTTCACAGGGGCGGAACACTGAAGCTTTCTTT
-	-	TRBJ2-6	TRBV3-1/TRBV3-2	CASSPQVSGANVLTF	TGTGCCAGCAGCCCACAGGTATCTGGGGCCAACGTCCTGACTTTC